A single T cell receptor beta chain is shown here with its context. TCRdb reprocessed the 5' RACE reads via MiXCR and lists one record per CDR3 protein. The sample comprises around 490,000 distinct CDR3 sequences, approximately 15% of which are singletons, and about 1% rests with the top ten. With V trimmed by 4 bases and J by 0 bases, 4 bases remained unmatched. Germline loops: CDR1 SNHLY, CDR2 FYNNEI. The CDR3 is 15 residues long. This sample is part of a study of identical twins. Another study also made use of these data, one on yellow fever vaccine responses in identical twins.

The TCR was taken from a woman between 18 and 29 years old in good health. The sequenced sample was CD4+ T cells sorted from blood. The V and J genes are TRBV2 and TRBJ2-7, with TRBD1 matching over 9 bases. CDR3 bases: TGTGCCAGCAGTGGGACAGGGGCCAGCTCCTACGAGCAGTACTTC. Its translation: CASSGTGASSYEQYF.